This T cell receptor beta chain was captured in a study of response to subunit inactivated influenza vaccine. TCRdb itself ran the RT-PCR reads through MiXCR, one entry per CDR3 protein. The sample carries around 650,000 distinct CDR3 sequences, approximately 14% recorded once. This clonotype was counted only a few times. What it binds is not known. Whole-study results and caveats: The authors proposed limited new T cell recruitment per seasonal influenza vaccination.

In germline, CDR1 is ENHRY, CDR2 SYGVKD. The CDR3 loop spans 13 amino acids. The V gene end was trimmed by 10 bases and the J gene end by 5 bases; junction bases not matched to a gene: 7. Sequenced material: PBMCs from blood, taken 12 days after vaccination. The TCR comes from a man aged 45-60 years who received an inactivated influenza vaccine. The gene calls are TRBV10-3 and TRBJ2-5; 10 nucleotides line up with TRBD1. The CDR3 protein is CATGQGVLETQYF. The CDR3 nucleotides read TGTGCCACCGGACAGGGGGTCCTGGAGACCCAGTACTTC.